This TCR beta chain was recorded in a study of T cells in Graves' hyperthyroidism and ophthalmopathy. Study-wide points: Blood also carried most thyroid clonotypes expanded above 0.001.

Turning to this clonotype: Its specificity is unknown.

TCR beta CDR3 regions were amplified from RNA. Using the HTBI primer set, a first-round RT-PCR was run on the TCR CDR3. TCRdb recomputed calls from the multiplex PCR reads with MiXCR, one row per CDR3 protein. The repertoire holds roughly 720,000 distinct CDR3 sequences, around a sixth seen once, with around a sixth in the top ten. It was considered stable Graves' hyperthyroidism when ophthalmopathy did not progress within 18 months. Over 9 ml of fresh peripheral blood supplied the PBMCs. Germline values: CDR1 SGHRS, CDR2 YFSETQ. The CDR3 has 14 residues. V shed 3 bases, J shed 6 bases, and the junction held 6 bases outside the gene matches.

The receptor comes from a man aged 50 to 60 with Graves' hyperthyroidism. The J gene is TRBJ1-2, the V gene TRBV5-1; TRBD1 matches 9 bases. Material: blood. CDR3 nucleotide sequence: TGCGCCAGCAGCTCCACAGGGGGCGCCCATGGCTACACCTTC. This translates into CASSSTGGAHGYTF. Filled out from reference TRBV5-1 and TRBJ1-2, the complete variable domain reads KAGVTQTPRYLIKTRGQQVTLSCSPISGHRSVSWYQQTPGQGLQFLFEYFSETQRNKGNFPGRFSGRQFSNSRSEMNVSTLELGDSALYLCASSSTGGAHGYTFGSGTRLTVV.